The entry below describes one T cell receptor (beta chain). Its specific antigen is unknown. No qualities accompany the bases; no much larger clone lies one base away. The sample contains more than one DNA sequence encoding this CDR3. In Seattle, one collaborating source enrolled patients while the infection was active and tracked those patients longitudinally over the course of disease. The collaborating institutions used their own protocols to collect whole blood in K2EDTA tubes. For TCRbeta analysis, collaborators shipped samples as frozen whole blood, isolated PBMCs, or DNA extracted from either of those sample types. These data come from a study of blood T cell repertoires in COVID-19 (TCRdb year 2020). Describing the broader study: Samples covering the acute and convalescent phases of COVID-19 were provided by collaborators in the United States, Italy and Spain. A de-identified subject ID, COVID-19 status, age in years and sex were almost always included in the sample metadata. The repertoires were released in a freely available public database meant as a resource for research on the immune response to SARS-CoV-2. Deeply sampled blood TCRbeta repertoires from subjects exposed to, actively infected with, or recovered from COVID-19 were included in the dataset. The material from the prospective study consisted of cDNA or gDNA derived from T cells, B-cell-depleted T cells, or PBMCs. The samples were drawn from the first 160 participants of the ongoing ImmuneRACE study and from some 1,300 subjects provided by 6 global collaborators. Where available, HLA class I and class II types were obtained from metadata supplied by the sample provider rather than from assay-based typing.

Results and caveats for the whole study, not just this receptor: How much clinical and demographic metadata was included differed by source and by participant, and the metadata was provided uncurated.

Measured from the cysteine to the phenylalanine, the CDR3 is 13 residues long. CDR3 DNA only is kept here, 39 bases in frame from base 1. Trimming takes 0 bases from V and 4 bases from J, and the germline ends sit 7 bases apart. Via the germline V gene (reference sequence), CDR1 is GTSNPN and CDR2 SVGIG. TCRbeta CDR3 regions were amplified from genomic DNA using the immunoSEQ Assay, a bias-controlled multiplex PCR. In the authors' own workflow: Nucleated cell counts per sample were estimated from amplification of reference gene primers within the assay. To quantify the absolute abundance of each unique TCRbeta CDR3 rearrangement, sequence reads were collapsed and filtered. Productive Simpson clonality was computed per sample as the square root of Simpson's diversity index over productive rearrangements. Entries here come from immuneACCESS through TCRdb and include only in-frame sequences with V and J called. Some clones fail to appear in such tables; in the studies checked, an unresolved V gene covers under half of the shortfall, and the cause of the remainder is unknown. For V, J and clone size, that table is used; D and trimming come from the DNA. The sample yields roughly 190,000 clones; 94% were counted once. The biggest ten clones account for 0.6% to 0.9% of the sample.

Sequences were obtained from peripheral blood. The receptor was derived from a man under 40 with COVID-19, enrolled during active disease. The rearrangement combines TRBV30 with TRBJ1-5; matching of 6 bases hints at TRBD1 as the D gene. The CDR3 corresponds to CAWSVRGNQPQHF. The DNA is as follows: TGTGCCTGGAGTGTCAGGGGAAATCAGCCCCAGCATTTT. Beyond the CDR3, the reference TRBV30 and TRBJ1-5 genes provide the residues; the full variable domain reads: SQTIHQWPATLVQPVGSPLSLECTVEGTSNPNLYWYRQAAGRGLQLLFYSVGIGQISSEVPQNLSASRPQDRQFILSSKKLLLSDSGFYLCAWSVRGNQPQHFGDGTRLSIL.